This T cell receptor (beta chain) stems from a study of chemoradiotherapy in HPV16-positive cancers. Study observations and caveats: Candidate HPV-specific clones and E7-related TCR motifs grew in tumor during treatment.

Comments on this clone: Antigen unknown.

The CDR3 runs to 15 residues. Germline loops: CDR1 SGHTA, CDR2 FQGNSA. J gave up 6 bases and V 1 base, and 8 bases lay outside the gene matches. Sequenced by immunoSEQ multiplex PCR; TCRdb stores in-frame clones only, minus some. This sample has roughly 25,000 clones, with less than 90% found just once. The material was blood, obtained from a patient who underwent chemoradiotherapy. The V and J genes are TRBV7-2 and TRBJ2-7, with 8 bases identical to TRBD1. The clonotype originates from a human donor with HPV-associated anogenital cancer. CDR3 bases: TGTGCCAGCAGCTTAGGACAGGGGCAAGGCTCCGAGCAGTACTTC. Translating it yields CASSLGQGQGSEQYF.